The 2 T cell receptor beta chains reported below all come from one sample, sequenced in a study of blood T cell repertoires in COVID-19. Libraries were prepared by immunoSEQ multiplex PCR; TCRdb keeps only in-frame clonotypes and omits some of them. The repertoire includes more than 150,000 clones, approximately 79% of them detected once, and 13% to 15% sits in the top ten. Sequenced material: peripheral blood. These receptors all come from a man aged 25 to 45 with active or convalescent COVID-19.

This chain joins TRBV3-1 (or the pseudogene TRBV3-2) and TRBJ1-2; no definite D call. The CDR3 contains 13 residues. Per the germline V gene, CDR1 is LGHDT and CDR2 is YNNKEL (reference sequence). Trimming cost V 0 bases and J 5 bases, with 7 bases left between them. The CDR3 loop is CASSQERRYGYTF. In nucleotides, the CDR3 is TGTGCCAGCAGCCAAGAGCGCAGGTATGGCTACACCTTC.

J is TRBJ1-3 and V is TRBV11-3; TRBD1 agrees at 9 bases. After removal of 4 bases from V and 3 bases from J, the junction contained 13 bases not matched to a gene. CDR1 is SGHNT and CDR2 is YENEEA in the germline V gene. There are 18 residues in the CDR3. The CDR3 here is CASSSGQGKWLYGNTIYF. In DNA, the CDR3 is TGTGCCAGCAGCTCCGGACAGGGGAAATGGCTGTATGGAAACACCATATATTTT.